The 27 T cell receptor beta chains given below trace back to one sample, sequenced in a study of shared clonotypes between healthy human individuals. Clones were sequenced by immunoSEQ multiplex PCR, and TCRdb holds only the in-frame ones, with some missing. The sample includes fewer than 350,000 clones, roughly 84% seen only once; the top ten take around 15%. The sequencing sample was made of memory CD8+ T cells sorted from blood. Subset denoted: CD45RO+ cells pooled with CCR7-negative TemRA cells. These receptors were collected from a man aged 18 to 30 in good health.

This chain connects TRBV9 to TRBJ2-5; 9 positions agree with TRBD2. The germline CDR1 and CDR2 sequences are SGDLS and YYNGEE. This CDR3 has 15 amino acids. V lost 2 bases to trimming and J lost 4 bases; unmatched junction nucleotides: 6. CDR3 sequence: CASSVSGRVGETQYF. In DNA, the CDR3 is TGTGCCAGCAGCGTTAGCGGGAGAGTAGGAGAGACCCAGTACTTC.

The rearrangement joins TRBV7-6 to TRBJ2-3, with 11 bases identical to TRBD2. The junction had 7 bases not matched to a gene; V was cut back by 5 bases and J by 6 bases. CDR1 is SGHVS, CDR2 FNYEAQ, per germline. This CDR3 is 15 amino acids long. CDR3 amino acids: CASSLSASGGDTQYF. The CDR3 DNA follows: TGTGCCAGCAGCCTCTCTGCTAGCGGGGGGGATACGCAGTATTTT.

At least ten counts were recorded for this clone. In DNA form, the CDR3 reads TGTGCCAGCAGCCCCAACGTTGGGGGGGAGCAGTACTTC. Translated: CASSPNVGGEQYF. This sequence joins TRBV7-9 and TRBJ2-7; TRBD2 is a possible D gene (6 bases). The V and J ends lost 5 bases and 7 bases respectively, with 15 bases between them. Germline assignment: CDR1 SEHNR and CDR2 FQNEAQ (reference sequence). The CDR3 runs 13 residues.

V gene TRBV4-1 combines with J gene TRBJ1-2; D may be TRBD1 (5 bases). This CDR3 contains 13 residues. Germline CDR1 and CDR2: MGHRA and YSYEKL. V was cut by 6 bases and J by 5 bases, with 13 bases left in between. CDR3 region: CASRPGRYYGYTF. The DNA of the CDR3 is TGCGCCAGCAGGCCGGGACGATATTATGGCTACACCTTC.

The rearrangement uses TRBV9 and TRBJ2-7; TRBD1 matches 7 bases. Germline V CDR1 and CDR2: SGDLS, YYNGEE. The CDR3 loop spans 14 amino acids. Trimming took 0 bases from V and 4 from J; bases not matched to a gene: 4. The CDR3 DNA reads TGTGCCAGCAGCGTAGGGGACAGACCTTACGAGCAGTACTTC. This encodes CASSVGDRPYEQYF.

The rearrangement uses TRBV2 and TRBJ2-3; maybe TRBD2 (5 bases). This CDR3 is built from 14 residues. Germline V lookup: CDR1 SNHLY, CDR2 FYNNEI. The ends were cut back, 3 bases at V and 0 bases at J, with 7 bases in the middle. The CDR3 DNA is TGTGCCAGCAGTGACCCGGGGAGCACAGATACGCAGTATTTT. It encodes CASSDPGSTDTQYF.

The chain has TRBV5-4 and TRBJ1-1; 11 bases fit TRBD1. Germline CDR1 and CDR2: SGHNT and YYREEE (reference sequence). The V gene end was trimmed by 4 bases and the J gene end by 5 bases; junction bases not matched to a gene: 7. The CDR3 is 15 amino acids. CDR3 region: CASSHGTGGYTEAFF. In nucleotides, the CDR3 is TGTGCCAGCAGCCACGGGACAGGGGGATATACTGAAGCTTTCTTT.

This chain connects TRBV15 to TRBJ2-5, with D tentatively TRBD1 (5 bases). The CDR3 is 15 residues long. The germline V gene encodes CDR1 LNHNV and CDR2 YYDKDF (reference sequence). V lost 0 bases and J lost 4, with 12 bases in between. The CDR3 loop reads CATSRDREDTETQYF. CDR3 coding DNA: TGTGCCACCAGCAGAGACAGGGAAGACACAGAGACCCAGTACTTC.

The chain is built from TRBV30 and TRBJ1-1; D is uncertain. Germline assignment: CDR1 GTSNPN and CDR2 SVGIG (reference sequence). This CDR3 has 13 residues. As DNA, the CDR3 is TGTGCTCGGAGGGAGCATGGGGAGGCTGAAGCTTTCTTT. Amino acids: CARREHGEAEAFF.

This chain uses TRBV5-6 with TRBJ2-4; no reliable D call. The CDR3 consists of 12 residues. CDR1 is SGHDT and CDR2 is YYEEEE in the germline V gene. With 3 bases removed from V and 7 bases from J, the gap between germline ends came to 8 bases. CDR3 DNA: TGTGCCAGCAGCTCGGATGGTAACATTCAGTACTTC. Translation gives CASSSDGNIQYF.

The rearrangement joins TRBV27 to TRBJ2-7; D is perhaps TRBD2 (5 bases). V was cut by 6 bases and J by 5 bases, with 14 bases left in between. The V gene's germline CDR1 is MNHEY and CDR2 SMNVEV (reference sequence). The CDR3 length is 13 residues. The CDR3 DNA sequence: TGTGCCAGCAGCCAACGGGGAGACGACGAGCAGTACTTC. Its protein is CASSQRGDDEQYF.

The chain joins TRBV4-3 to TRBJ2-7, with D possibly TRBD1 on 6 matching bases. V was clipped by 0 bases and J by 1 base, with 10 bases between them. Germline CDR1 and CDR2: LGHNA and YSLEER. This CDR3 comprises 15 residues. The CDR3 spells CASSQEQTGSYEQYF. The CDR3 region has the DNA TGCGCCAGCAGCCAAGAACAAACAGGGTCCTACGAGCAGTACTTC.

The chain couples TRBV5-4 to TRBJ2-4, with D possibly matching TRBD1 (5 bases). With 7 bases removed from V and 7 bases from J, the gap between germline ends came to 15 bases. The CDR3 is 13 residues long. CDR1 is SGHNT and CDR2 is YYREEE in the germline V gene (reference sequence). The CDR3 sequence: CASSVDTTNIQYF. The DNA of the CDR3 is TGTGCCAGCTCCGTGGACACTACTAACATTCAGTACTTC.

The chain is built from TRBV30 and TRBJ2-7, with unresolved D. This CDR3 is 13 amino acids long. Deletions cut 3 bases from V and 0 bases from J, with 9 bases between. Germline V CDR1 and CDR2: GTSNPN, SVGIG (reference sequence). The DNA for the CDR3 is TGTGCCTGGAGACCCAGTAACTCCTACGAGCAGTACTTC. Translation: CAWRPSNSYEQYF.

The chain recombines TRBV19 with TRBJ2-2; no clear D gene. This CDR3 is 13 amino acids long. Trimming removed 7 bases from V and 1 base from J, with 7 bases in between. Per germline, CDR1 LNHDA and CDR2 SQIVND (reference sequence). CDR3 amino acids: CASNLGNTGELFF. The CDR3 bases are TGTGCCAGTAATCTGGGGAACACCGGGGAGCTGTTTTTT.

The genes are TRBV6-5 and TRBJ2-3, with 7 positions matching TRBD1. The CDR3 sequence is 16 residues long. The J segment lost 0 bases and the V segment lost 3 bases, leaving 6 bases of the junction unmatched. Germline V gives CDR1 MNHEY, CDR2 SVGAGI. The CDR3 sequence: CASSYTGTASTDTQYF. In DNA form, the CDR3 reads TGTGCCAGCAGTTATACCGGGACAGCTAGCACAGATACGCAGTATTTT.

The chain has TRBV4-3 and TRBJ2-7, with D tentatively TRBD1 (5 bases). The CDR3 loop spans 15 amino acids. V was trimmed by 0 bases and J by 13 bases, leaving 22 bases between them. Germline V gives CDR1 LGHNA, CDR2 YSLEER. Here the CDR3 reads CASSQDRRGSPTFYF. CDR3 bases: TGCGCCAGCAGCCAAGATCGTAGGGGCAGCCCTACTTTTTACTTC.

The CDR3 nucleotides are TGTGCCAGCAGGGAAGTCCCAAACCAAGAGACCCAGTACTTC. Protein sequence: CASREVPNQETQYF. This chain connects TRBV6-5 to TRBJ2-5; D is unresolved. Trimming removed 6 bases from V and 0 bases from J, with 11 bases in between. The CDR3 loop spans 14 amino acids. Germline-derived CDR1 and CDR2 are MNHEY and SVGAGI.

DNA of the CDR3: TGTGCCAGCAACCGGTGGTGGGGTGGGGAGACCCAGTACTTC. This codes for CASNRWWGGETQYF. The rearrangement links TRBV7-9 to TRBJ2-5; D unresolved. This CDR3 has 14 residues. Germline CDR1 and CDR2: SEHNR and FQNEAQ (reference sequence). V was shortened by 7 bases and J by 5 bases, with 17 bases between the two germline ends. Based on the CDR3 plus reference TRBV7-9 and TRBJ2-5, the full variable domain is DTGVSQNPRHKITKRGQNVTFRCDPISEHNRLYWYRQTLGQGPEFLTYFQNEAQLEKSRLLSDRFSAERPKGSFSTLEIQRTEQGDSAMYLCASNRWWGGETQYFGPGTRLLVL.

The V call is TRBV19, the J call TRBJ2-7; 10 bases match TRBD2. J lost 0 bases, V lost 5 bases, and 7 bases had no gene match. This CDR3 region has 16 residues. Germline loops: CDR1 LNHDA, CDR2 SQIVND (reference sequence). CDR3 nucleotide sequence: TGTGCCAGTAGTCCCCGGGGACTAGCGCGCTCCTACGAGCAGTACTTC. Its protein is CASSPRGLARSYEQYF.

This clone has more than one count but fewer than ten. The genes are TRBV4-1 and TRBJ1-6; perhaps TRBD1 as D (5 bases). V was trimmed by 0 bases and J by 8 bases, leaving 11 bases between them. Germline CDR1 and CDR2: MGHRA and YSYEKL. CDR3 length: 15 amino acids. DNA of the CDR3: TGCGCCAGCAGCCAAGAGGAGGGGCTCGATTCACCCCTCCACTTT. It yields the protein CASSQEEGLDSPLHF.

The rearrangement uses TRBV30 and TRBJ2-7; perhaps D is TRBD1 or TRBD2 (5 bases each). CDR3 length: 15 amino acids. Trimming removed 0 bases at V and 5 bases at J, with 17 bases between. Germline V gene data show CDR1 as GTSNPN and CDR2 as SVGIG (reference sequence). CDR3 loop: CAWSVGARENDEQYF. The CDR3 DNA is TGTGCCTGGAGTGTAGGCGCCAGGGAGAACGACGAGCAGTACTTC. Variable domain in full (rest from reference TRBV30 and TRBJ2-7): SQTIHQWPATLVQPVGSPLSLECTVEGTSNPNLYWYRQAAGRGLQLLFYSVGIGQISSEVPQNLSASRPQDRQFILSSKKLLLSDSGFYLCAWSVGARENDEQYFGPGTRLTVT.

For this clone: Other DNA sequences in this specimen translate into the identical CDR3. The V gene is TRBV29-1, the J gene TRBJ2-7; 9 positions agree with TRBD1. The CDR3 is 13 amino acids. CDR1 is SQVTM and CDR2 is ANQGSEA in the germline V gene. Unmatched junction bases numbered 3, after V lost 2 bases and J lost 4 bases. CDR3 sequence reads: CSVERGTGYEQYF. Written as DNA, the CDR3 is TGCAGCGTTGAAAGGGGGACAGGGTACGAGCAGTACTTC.

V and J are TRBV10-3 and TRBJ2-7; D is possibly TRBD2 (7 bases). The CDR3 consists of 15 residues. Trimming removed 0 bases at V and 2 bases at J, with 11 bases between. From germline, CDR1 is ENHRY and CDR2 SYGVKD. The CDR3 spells CAISESRGAAYEQYF. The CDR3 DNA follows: TGTGCCATCAGTGAGTCACGGGGGGCCGCCTACGAGCAGTACTTC.

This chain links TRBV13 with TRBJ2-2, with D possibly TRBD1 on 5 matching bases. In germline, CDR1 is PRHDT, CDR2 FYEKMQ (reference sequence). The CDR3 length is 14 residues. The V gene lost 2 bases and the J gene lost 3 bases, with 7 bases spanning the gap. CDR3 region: CASSLQGYTGELFF. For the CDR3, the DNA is TGTGCCAGCAGCTTACAGGGATACACCGGGGAGCTGTTTTTT.

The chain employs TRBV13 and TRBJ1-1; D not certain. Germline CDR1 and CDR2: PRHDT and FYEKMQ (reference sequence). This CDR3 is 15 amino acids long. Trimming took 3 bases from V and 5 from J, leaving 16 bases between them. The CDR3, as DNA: TGTGCCAGCAGCTTTTTATATACGGGGAGTACTGAAGCTTTCTTT. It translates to CASSFLYTGSTEAFF. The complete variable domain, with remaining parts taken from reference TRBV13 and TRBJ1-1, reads AAGVIQSPRHLIKEKRETATLKCYPIPRHDTVYWYQQGPGQDPQFLISFYEKMQSDKGSIPDRFSAQQFSDYHSELNMSSLELGDSALYFCASSFLYTGSTEAFFGQGTRLTVV.

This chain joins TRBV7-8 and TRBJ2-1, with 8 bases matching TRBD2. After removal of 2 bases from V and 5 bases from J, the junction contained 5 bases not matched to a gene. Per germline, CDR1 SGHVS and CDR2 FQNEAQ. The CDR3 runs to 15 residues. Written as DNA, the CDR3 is TGTGCCAGCAGCTTATCTAGCGGGCAGGACAATGAGCAGTTCTTC. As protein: CASSLSSGQDNEQFF.